These 23 T cell receptor beta chains were all obtained from the same sample, sequenced in a study of T cells in Graves' hyperthyroidism and ophthalmopathy. The CDR3 regions of TCR beta were amplified from RNA transcripts. The HTBI set primed first-round TCR CDR3 RT-PCR. A single record per CDR3 protein comes from TCRdb applying MiXCR to the multiplex PCR reads. The table lists approximately 370,000 distinct CDR3 sequences, 17% of them singletons. Source material: blood. The receptor source for this set is a woman in her 30s with Graves' hyperthyroidism that later progressed to Graves' ophthalmopathy.

This clonotype has a count of ten or more. The CDR3 is CASSLQATYEQYF. In DNA, the CDR3 is TGTGCCAGCAGCTTACAAGCGACCTACGAGCAGTACTTC. This chain uses TRBV7-8 with TRBJ2-7, with D unresolved. Germline lookup yields CDR1 SGHVS and CDR2 FQNEAQ. The CDR3 extends over 13 amino acids. The V and J ends lost 2 bases and 2 bases respectively, with 7 bases between them.

This clonotype was counted at least ten times. The chain joins TRBV7-6 to TRBJ1-6, with D perhaps matching TRBD1 (6 bases). V lost 5 bases to trimming and J lost 0 bases, with 11 bases between them. Germline V lookup: CDR1 SGHVS, CDR2 FNYEAQ. The CDR3 contains 16 residues. CDR3 sequence (DNA): TGTGCCAGCAGCCTAACAGGGAGCTCCTATAATTCACCCCTCCACTTT. As protein: CASSLTGSSYNSPLHF. The entire variable domain, with the rest obtained from reference TRBV7-6 and TRBJ1-6, is as follows: GAGVSQSPRYKVTKRGQDVALRCDPISGHVSLYWYRQALGQGPEFLTYFNYEAQQDKSGLPNDRFSAERPEGSISTLTIQRTEQRDSAMYRCASSLTGSSYNSPLHFGNGTRLTVT.

In DNA, the CDR3 is TGTGCCAGCAGTTTATTCCCGGACATAGCGGGCACAGATACGCAGTATTTT. It specifies CASSLFPDIAGTDTQYF. The chain uses TRBV27 and TRBJ2-3; possibly TRBD2 for D (6 bases). The V gene lost 1 base and the J gene lost 1 base, with 15 bases spanning the gap. Germline loops: CDR1 MNHEY, CDR2 SMNVEV (reference sequence). The CDR3 covers 17 residues.

This clonotype has more than one count but fewer than ten. The V gene is TRBV24-1, the J gene TRBJ2-3, with 13 nucleotides matching TRBD2. Germline V gene data show CDR1 as KGHDR and CDR2 as SFDVKD. The CDR3 covers 19 residues. The ends lost 2 bases at V and 6 bases at J; junction bases unmatched: 13. CDR3 amino acids: CATSDSRTSGSLSLDTQYF. In DNA, the CDR3 is TGTGCCACCAGTGATTCAAGGACTAGCGGGAGCCTCTCTTTGGATACGCAGTATTTT.

This clonotype was recorded at least ten times. This chain joins TRBV11-2 and TRBJ1-3; D is uncertain. This CDR3 is built from 16 residues. The germline V gene encodes CDR1 SGHAT and CDR2 FQNNGV. V lost 4 bases and J 1 base, leaving 14 bases between the germline ends. CDR3 sequence reads: CASSSPWTMSGNTIYF. The CDR3 coding sequence is TGTGCCAGCAGCTCCCCTTGGACTATGTCTGGAAACACCATATATTTT. Full variable domain (remainder filled in from reference TRBV11-2 and TRBJ1-3): EAGVAQSPRYKIIEKRQSVAFWCNPISGHATLYWYQQILGQGPKLLIQFQNNGVVDDSQLPKDRFSAERLKGVDSTLKIQPAKLEDSAVYLCASSSPWTMSGNTIYFGEGSWLTVV.

In DNA form, the CDR3 reads TGTGCCAGCAGTTCTTCAGGAGGACTAGCGGGAGAAGAGACCCAGTACTTC. Amino acids: CASSSSGGLAGEETQYF. This chain joins TRBV28 and TRBJ2-5; 13 bases match TRBD2. The CDR3 extends over 17 amino acids. Germline-derived CDR1 and CDR2 are MDHEN and SYDVKM. V shed 4 bases, J shed 3 bases, and the junction held 8 bases outside the gene matches. Variable domain in full (rest from reference TRBV28 and TRBJ2-5): DVKVTQSSRYLVKRTGEKVFLECVQDMDHENMFWYRQDPGLGLRLIYFSYDVKMKEKGDIPEGYSVSREKKERFSLILESASTNQTSMYLCASSSSGGLAGEETQYFGPGTRLLVL.

This clonotype was recorded many times. The V call is TRBV3-1, the J call TRBJ2-2; D gene ambiguous. Trimming pared 0 bases from V and 7 bases from J, leaving 3 bases between. CDR1 and CDR2 (germline): LGHDT, YNNKEL (reference sequence). The CDR3 has 12 amino acids. Here the CDR3 reads CASSQDIGELFF. The CDR3 bases are TGTGCCAGCAGCCAAGATATCGGGGAGCTGTTTTTT. The whole variable domain, remainder taken from reference TRBV3-1 and TRBJ2-2, is DTAVSQTPKYLVTQMGNDKSIKCEQNLGHDTMYWYKQDSKKFLKIMFSYNNKELIINETVPNRFSPKSPDKAHLNLHINSLELGDSAVYFCASSQDIGELFFGEGSRLTVL.

This clonotype was found a few times. This chain uses TRBV12-3 or TRBV12-4 with TRBJ2-6; D is unresolved. CDR3 length equals 18 residues. V was clipped by 5 bases and J by 0 bases, with 17 bases between them. The CDR3, as DNA: TGTGCCAGCAGTCAAGGTCCAGAATTCTACTCTGGGGCCAACGTCCTGACTTTC. Amino acids: CASSQGPEFYSGANVLTF.

The table lists this clonotype with many counts. The CDR3 DNA follows: TGTGCCAGCACACCGCCCCCTGAAGCTTTCTTT. Residues: CASTPPPEAFF. This sequence joins TRBV11-2 and TRBJ1-1; D is unresolved. Trimming took 7 bases from V and 6 from J, leaving 9 bases between them. The CDR3 extends over 11 amino acids. The V gene's germline CDR1 is SGHAT and CDR2 FQNNGV.

This clonotype came up a few times. The chain is built from TRBV2 and TRBJ1-5; D perhaps matches TRBD1 (6 bases). V was pared by 6 bases and J by 3 bases, with 12 bases between. The CDR3 totals 14 residues. The germline gives CDR1 SNHLY, CDR2 FYNNEI. CDR3 sequence reads: CASRRDTHNQPQHF. CDR3 in DNA: TGTGCCAGCAGGCGGGACACCCACAATCAGCCCCAGCATTTT. The full variable domain, in which reference TRBV2 and TRBJ1-5 provide the parts outside the CDR3, is EPEVTQTPSHQVTQMGQEVILRCVPISNHLYFYWYRQILGQKVEFLVSFYNNEISEKSEIFDDQFSVERPDGSNFTLKIRSTKLEDSAMYFCASRRDTHNQPQHFGDGTRLSIL.

This clonotype has just one count. A much more abundant neighbour one base away suggests this may be a read error. J is TRBJ2-2 and V is TRBV28; a possible D gene is TRBD2 (6 bases). The CDR3 spans 17 residues. In germline, CDR1 is MDHEN, CDR2 SYDVKM. CDR3 amino acids: CAGSPRRTTPNTGELFF. As DNA, the CDR3 is TGTGCCGGCAGTCCCCGTCGGACTACCCCGAACACCGGGGAGCTGTTTTTT.

This clonotype was detected many times. The V gene is TRBV4-2, the J gene TRBJ2-4; D ambiguous. V gave up 3 bases and J gave up 2 bases, with 8 bases separating them. The CDR3 runs to 14 residues. The V gene's germline CDR1 is LGHNA and CDR2 YNFKEQ. The CDR3 DNA follows: TGTGCCAGCAGCCAGTCGGCCTCCAAAAACATTCAGTACTTC. Translated: CASSQSASKNIQYF.

This chain connects TRBV20-1 to TRBJ1-3; no definite D call. The germline V gene encodes CDR1 DFQATT and CDR2 SNEGSKA (reference sequence). With 0 bases removed from V and 2 bases from J, the gap between germline ends came to 11 bases. The CDR3 is 15 amino acids. The CDR3, as DNA: TGCAGTGCTAGAGATCGCAGGCTCCCTGGAAACACCATATATTTT. Encoded protein: CSARDRRLPGNTIYF.

This clonotype was counted a few times. A clone one base away is much larger, so this may be a read error. This chain connects TRBV27 to TRBJ1-2; D is unclear. The V gene's germline CDR1 is MNHEY and CDR2 SMNVEV (reference sequence). The CDR3 has 14 residues. The CDR3 bases are TGTACCAGCAGTTTAGATGGGCACCACTATGGCTACACCTTC. Its protein product is CTSSLDGHHYGYTF.

V gene TRBV19 combines with J gene TRBJ2-7; D uncertain. The CDR3 has 13 residues. Germline V lookup: CDR1 LNHDA, CDR2 SQIVND (reference sequence). With 5 bases removed from V and 0 bases from J, the gap between germline ends came to 8 bases. The CDR3 loop reads CASSPRYSYEQYF. The CDR3 nucleotides read TGTGCCAGTAGTCCAAGGTACTCCTACGAGCAGTACTTC.

This clonotype was found many times. The chain uses TRBV20-1 and TRBJ1-1; D is unclear. The CDR3 loop spans 12 amino acids. Germline CDR1 and CDR2: DFQATT and SNEGSKA (reference sequence). Trimming took 5 bases from V and 3 from J, leaving 10 bases between them. The DNA for the CDR3 is TGCAGTGCTGTTCCGGGGTACACTGAAGCTTTCTTT. Protein sequence: CSAVPGYTEAFF.

This clonotype was found a few times. The chain uses TRBV15 and TRBJ1-5; D is perhaps TRBD1 (5 bases). Trimming took off 9 bases at V and 6 bases at J, with 21 bases between the two ends. The CDR3 has 15 residues. The germline gives CDR1 LNHNV, CDR2 YYDKDF (reference sequence). CDR3 region: CATTPRGLAGQPQHF. The DNA for the CDR3 is TGTGCCACTACCCCCCGGGGCCTAGCGGGTCAGCCCCAGCATTTT.

V usage is TRBV3-1 and J usage is TRBJ2-5; 8 bases map to TRBD1. Germline CDR1 is LGHDT and CDR2 is YNNKEL (reference sequence). CDR3 length equals 16 residues. V trimming: 1 base; J trimming: 5 bases; junction bases outside the gene matches: 9. The chain's CDR3 is CASSQVNQGADETQYF. The CDR3 DNA is TGTGCCAGCAGCCAAGTGAATCAGGGGGCGGATGAGACCCAGTACTTC.

This clonotype was seen a handful of times. The J gene is TRBJ2-7, the V gene TRBV5-1; D unclear. Germline values: CDR1 SGHRS, CDR2 YFSETQ. The CDR3 runs to 12 residues. V lost 4 bases and J lost 8, with 13 bases in between. The CDR3 sequence is CASSASVNQQYF. CDR3 nucleotide sequence: TGCGCCAGCAGCGCCAGTGTGAACCAGCAGTACTTC.

This clonotype was counted many times. This chain uses TRBV6-1 with TRBJ2-3; 7 positions match TRBD2. Germline-derived CDR1 and CDR2 are MNHNS and SASEGT. Germline trimming cut 0 bases from V and 5 bases from J; bases unmatched to any gene: 17. The CDR3 consists of 19 residues. The CDR3 spells CASSEAPVASGPTGDTQYF. The CDR3 DNA follows: TGTGCCAGCAGTGAAGCGCCCGTGGCTAGCGGCCCCACGGGAGATACGCAGTATTTT.

The chain links TRBV5-6 to TRBJ1-6, with 7 bases identical to TRBD1. Per the germline V gene, CDR1 is SGHDT and CDR2 is YYEEEE. J lost 1 base, V lost 3 bases, and 7 bases had no gene match. This CDR3 is 17 amino acids long. Here the CDR3 DNA reads TGTGCCAGCAGCTCAGGAGTCAGGGGGTCCTATAATTCACCCCTCCACTTT. It translates to CASSSGVRGSYNSPLHF.

This clonotype was seen more than once but under ten times. A clone one base away is much larger, so this may be a read error. The J gene is TRBJ2-5, the V gene TRBV5-6; D gene ambiguous. Germline assignment: CDR1 SGHDT and CDR2 YYEEEE. The CDR3 is 14 amino acids. Trimming removed 3 bases at V and 3 bases at J, with 12 bases between. The CDR3 coding sequence is TGTGCCAGCAGCTCCCTGGGCCCGGAAGAGACCCAGTACTTC. It codes for CASSSLGPEETQYF.

The J gene is TRBJ2-2, the V gene TRBV7-3; 12 nucleotides align to TRBD2. J lost 5 bases, V lost 6 bases, and 19 bases had no gene match. The V gene's germline CDR1 is SGHTA and CDR2 FQGTGA. This CDR3 is built from 20 residues. CDR3: CASSSGGPGLAGRGTGELFF. CDR3 DNA: TGTGCCAGCAGTTCGGGGGGACCCGGACTAGCGGGGAGGGGAACCGGGGAGCTGTTTTTT.